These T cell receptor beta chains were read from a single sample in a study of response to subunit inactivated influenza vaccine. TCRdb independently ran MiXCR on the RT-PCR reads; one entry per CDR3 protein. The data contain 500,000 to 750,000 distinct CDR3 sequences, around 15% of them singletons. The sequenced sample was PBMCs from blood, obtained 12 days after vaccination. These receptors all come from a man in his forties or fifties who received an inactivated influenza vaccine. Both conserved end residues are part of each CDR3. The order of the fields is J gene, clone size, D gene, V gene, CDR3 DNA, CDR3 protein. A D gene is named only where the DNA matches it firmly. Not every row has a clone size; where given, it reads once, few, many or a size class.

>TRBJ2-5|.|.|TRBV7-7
TGTGCTAGCAGCCCTGAGGGTAGGGCCCAGTACTTC
CASSPEGRAQYF
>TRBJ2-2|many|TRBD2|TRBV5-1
TGCGCCAGCAGCTTGGGACGTTTGCGGCGGGGGGGCCGAACCGGGGAGCTGTTTTTT
CASSLGRLRRGGRTGELFF
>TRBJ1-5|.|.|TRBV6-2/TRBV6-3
TGTGCCAGCGGACAGACTAGCAATCAGCCCCAGCATTTT
CASGQTSNQPQHF
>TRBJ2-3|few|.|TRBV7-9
TGTGCCAGCAGCTTAGACCTGAACAGGGATACGCAGTATTTT
CASSLDLNRDTQYF
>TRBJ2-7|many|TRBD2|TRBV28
TGTGCCAGCAGGACCGGACTAGCGGGGAGCTACGAGCAGTACTTC
CASRTGLAGSYEQYF
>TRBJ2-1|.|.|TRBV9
TGTGCCAGCAGCGTAGCTCCAAATTACAATGAGCAGTTCTTC
CASSVAPNYNEQFF
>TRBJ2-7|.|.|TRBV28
TGTGCCAGCAGTCCTTACTGGCAGGGATCGGTGGGAACCTACGAGCAGTACTTC
CASSPYWQGSVGTYEQYF
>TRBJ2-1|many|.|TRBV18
TGTGCCAGCTCACCACCCGGCTGGGAGGGGACAAATGAGCAGTTCTTC
CASSPPGWEGTNEQFF
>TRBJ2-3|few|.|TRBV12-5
TGTGCTAGTGGTCTAAATATAGATACGCAGTATTTT
CASGLNIDTQYF
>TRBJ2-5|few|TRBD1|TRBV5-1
TGCGCCAGCAGCGGACAGGGAGGTAAAGAGACCCAGTACTTC
CASSGQGGKETQYF
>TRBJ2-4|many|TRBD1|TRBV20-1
TGCAGTGCTAGAGCACAGGGGTTTCTTCAGTACTTC
CSARAQGFLQYF
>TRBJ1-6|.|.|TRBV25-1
TGTGCCAGCAGACCAGAGGGGGGCCTTCCCCTCCACTTT
CASRPEGGLPLHF
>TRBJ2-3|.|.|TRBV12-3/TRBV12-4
TGTGCCAGCAGTTTGGACAACCCCACAGATACGCAGTATTTT
CASSLDNPTDTQYF
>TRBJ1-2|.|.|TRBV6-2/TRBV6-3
TGTGCCAGCAGAGTGTCCGGGACTCACTATGGCTACACCTTC
CASRVSGTHYGYTF
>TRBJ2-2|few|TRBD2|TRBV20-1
TGCAGTGCTAGAGATTTGCGGGGGATGACCGGGGAGCTGTTTTTT
CSARDLRGMTGELFF
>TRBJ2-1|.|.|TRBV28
TGTGCCAGCAGTGCAACATGGAATGAGCAGTTCTTC
CASSATWNEQFF
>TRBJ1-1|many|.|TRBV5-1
TGCGCCAGCAGGAGAAGTACTAACACTGAAGCTTTCTTT
CASRRSTNTEAFF
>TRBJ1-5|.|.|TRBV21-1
TGTGCCAGCAGCAAAGCGGGGACAGGGGGCCATCAGCCCCAGCATTTT
CASSKAGTGGHQPQHF
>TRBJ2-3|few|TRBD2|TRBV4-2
TGTGCCAGCAGCCAAGGGGAGGGGACCCCGGGGAATACGCAGTATTTT
CASSQGEGTPGNTQYF
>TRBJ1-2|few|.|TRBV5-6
TGTGCCAGCAGCTCTCGGGGCGGAACCTATGGCTACACCTTC
CASSSRGGTYGYTF
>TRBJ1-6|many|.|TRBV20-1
TGCAGTGCTCAATATCGGGTGAATAATTCACCCCTCCACTTT
CSAQYRVNNSPLHF
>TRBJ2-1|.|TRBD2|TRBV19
TGTGCCAGTAGTATTCGGCTAGCGGGTGGTGGGGATGAGCAGTTCTTC
CASSIRLAGGGDEQFF
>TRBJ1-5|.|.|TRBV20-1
TGCAGTGCTGAGGACAGCACCAATCAGCCCCAGCATTTT
CSAEDSTNQPQHF
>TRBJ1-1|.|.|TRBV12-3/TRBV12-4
TGTGCCAGCGGGTGGCTGGGGGGAGCTTTCTTT
CASGWLGGAFF
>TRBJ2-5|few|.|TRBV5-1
TGCGCCAGCAGCTTGTCGGTGAGCGAAGAGACCCAGTACTTC
CASSLSVSEETQYF
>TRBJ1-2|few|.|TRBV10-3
TGTGCCATCAGTGATCGGGAGCGCGGCTACACCTTC
CAISDRERGYTF
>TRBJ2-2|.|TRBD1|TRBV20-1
TGCAGTGCTAGAGGCACAGGGGGCCCCGGGGAGCTGTTTTTT
CSARGTGGPGELFF
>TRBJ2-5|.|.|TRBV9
TGTGCCAGCAGCGTCGACGGGGGCAGGAACCAAGAGACCCAGTACTTC
CASSVDGGRNQETQYF
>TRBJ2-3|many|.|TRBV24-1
TGTGCCACCAGTGACATACATCGCACAGATACGCAGTATTTT
CATSDIHRTDTQYF
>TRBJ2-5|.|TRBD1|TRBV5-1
TGCGCCAGCAAAAGAGGGACAGCACAAGAGACCCAGTACTTC
CASKRGTAQETQYF
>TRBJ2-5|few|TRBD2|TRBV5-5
TGTGCCAGCAGCTTAGGTTTGACTAGCGGGCAAGAGACCCAGTACTTC
CASSLGLTSGQETQYF
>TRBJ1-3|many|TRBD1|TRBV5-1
TGCGCCAGCAGCTTGGTCGGGACAGTTCTCGGCTCTGGAAACACCATATATTTT
CASSLVGTVLGSGNTIYF
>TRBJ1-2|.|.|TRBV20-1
TGCAGGGCAGCGGAGGGGGAAGTGGGCTACACCTTC
CRAAEGEVGYTF
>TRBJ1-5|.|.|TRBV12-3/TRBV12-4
TGTGCCAGCAGTTCGGACCCTATAAGCAATCAGCCCCAGCATTTT
CASSSDPISNQPQHF
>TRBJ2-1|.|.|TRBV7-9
TGTGCCAGCAGCTTAGGCGGACAGAAGCACTACAATGAGCAGTTCTTC
CASSLGGQKHYNEQFF
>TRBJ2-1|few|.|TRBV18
TGTGCCAGCTCACCACTTGGACAGAAGGTCAATGAGCAGTTCTTC
CASSPLGQKVNEQFF
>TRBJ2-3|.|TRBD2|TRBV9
TGTGCCAGCAGCTCCAGCGGGGGCGGGAGGCCAGATACGCAGTATTTT
CASSSSGGGRPDTQYF
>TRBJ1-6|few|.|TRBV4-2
TGTGCCAGCAGCCAAGACTTCGCCGGACCCCTCCACTTT
CASSQDFAGPLHF
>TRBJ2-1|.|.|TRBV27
TGTGCCAGCAGTCCACGTGAGGATGAGCAGTTCTTC
CASSPREDEQFF
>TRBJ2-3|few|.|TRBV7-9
TGTGCCAGCAGCTCGGATACGACAGATACGCAGTATTTT
CASSSDTTDTQYF
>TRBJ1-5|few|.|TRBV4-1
TGCGCCAGCAGCCAAGGAGGACAGAGGGACAATCAGCCCCAGCATTTT
CASSQGGQRDNQPQHF
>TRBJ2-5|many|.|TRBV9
TGTGCCAGCAGCGTAGGAGGGCTGGAGACCCAGTACTTC
CASSVGGLETQYF
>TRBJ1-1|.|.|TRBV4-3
TGCGCCAGCAGCCAAGATCCTTGGGTGAACACTGAAGCTTTCTTT
CASSQDPWVNTEAFF
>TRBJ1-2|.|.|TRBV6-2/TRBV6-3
TGTGCCAGCAGACACCTATGGGAGGCGGGTCTATTGGACTATGGCTACACCTTC
CASRHLWEAGLLDYGYTF
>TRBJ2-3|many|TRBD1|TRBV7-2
TGTGCCAGCAGCCTCGTAGGGGGCCCAGATACGCAGTATTTT
CASSLVGGPDTQYF
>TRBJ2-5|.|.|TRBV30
TGTGCCTGGAGTGCCCCCAGGACCGCTCCCGAGGAGACCCAGTACTTC
CAWSAPRTAPEETQYF
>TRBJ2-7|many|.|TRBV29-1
TGCAGCGCCAGGGACGGACCCTACGAGCAGTACTTC
CSARDGPYEQYF
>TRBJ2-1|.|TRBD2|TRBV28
TGTGCCAGCAGTTTAGGCCTAGCGGGAGAGGTTGAGCAGTTCTTC
CASSLGLAGEVEQFF
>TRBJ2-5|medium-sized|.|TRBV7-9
TGTGCCAGCAGCTCAACGGGGGGCTATGAGACCCAGTACTTC
CASSSTGGYETQYF
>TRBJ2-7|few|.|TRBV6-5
TGTGCCAGCAGTTACGCCTTAGTTCCTTACGAGCAGTACTTC
CASSYALVPYEQYF
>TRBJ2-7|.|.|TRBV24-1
TGTGCCACCAGTGAGGATGGGTACGAGCAGTACTTC
CATSEDGYEQYF
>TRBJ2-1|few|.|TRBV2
TGTGCCAGCAGTGAATCTGACTACTCCACCTACAATGAGCAGTTCTTC
CASSESDYSTYNEQFF
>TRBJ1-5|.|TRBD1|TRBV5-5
TGTGCCAGCAACCTAGGACAGGGGGGGAATCAGCCCCAGCATTTT
CASNLGQGGNQPQHF
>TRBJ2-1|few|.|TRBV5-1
TGCGCCAGCAGCTTGTTGCAGGCGAGCTCCTACAATGAGCAGTTCTTC
CASSLLQASSYNEQFF
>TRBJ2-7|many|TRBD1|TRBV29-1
TGCAGCGTTGCCCTGACAGGGGGGATCTACGAGCAGTACTTC
CSVALTGGIYEQYF
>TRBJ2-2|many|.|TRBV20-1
TGCAGTGCTAGAGCCTCCGACTGGGCCGGCGGGGAGCTGTTTTTT
CSARASDWAGGELFF
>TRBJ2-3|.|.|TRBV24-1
TGTGCCACCAGTGATTATCCAGGAACGGGAGATACGCAGTATTTT
CATSDYPGTGDTQYF
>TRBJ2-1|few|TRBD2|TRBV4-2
TGTGCCAGCAGCCAAGATTTCCTAGCGGGCAATGAGCAGTTCTTC
CASSQDFLAGNEQFF
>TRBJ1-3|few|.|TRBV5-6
TGTGCCAGCAGCTTGGTTGGGGCGCCAGGAAACACCATATATTTT
CASSLVGAPGNTIYF